The clone carrying this T cell receptor beta chain appeared a few times. Its antigen remains unknown. The sample comes from a study of T-cell memory formation after mild COVID-19. TCRdb reprocessed the 5' RACE reads with MiXCR, giving one entry per CDR3 protein. The sample shows more than 250,000 distinct CDR3 sequences, about 17% of them seen only once. Broader study findings: The study found balanced CD4/CD8 in clones contracting day 15 to 85 and a CD4+ lean in later expanders.

The sequenced sample consisted of PBMCs or a T cell subset sorted from them (not recorded which). This clonotype was sampled from a man younger than 35 who had mild COVID-19 (a few samples of this study predate the infection). Cell type and time point are not known.

CDR3 in DNA: TGTGCCAGCAGCCAAACCGGGGCAATCCAAGAGACCCAGTACTTC. It specifies CASSQTGAIQETQYF. V and J are TRBV4-2 and TRBJ2-5; D could derive from TRBD1 or TRBD2 (5 bases each). Trimming took off 2 bases at V and 1 base at J, with 11 bases between the two ends. The CDR3 extends over 15 amino acids. CDR1 is LGHNA, CDR2 YNFKEQ, per germline.